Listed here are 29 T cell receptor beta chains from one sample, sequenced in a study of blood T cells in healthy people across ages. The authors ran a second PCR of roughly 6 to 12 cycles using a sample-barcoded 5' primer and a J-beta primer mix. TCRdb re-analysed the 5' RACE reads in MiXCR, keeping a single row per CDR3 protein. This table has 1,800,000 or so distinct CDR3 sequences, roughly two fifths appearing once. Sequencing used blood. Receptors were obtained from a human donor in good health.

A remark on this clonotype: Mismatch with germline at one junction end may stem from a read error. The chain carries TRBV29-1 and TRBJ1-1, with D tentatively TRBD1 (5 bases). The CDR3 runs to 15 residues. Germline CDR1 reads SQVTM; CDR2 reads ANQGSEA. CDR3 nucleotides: TGCAGCGTTGAAGATAGCGGGAAGGGGAACGCTGAAGCTTTCTTT. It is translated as CSVEDSGKGNAEAFF.

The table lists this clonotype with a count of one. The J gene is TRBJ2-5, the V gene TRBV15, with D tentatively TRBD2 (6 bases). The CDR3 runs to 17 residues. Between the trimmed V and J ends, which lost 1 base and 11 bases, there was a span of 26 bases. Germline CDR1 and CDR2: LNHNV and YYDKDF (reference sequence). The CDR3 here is CATSRVKPGLFYYGQYF. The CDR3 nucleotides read TGTGCCACCAGCAGAGTAAAACCGGGACTTTTTTACTACGGGCAGTACTTC.

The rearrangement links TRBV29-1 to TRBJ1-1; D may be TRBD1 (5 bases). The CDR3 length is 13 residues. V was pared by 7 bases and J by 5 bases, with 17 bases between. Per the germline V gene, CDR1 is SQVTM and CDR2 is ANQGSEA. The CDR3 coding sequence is TGCAGCGGTTTTAGACGGGGGGGAACTGAAGCTTTCTTT. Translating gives CSGFRRGGTEAFF.

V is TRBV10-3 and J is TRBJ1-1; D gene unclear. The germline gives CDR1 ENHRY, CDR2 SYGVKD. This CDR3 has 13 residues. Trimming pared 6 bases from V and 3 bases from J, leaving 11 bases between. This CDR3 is CAIRRELDTEAFF. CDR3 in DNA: TGTGCCATCAGGAGGGAGTTGGACACTGAAGCTTTCTTT.

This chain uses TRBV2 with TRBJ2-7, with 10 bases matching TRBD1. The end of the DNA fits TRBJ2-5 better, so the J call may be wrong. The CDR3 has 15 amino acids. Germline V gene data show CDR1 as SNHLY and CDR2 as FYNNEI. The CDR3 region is CASSEPGTGDETQYF. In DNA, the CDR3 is TGTGCCAGCAGTGAACCCGGGACAGGGGACGAGACCCAGTACTTC.

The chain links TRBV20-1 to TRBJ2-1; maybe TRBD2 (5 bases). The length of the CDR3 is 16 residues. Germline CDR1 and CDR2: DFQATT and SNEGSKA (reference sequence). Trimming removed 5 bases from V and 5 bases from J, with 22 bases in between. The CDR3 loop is CSAPTPGPKRDNEQFF. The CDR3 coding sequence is TGCAGTGCTCCGACCCCGGGCCCCAAGAGGGACAATGAGCAGTTCTTC.

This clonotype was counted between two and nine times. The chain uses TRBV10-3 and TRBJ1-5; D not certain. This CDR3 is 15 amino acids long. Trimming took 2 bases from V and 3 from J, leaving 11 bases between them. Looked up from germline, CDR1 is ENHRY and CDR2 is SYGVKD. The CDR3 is CAISEGGMNNQPQHF. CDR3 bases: TGTGCCATCAGTGAGGGAGGGATGAACAATCAGCCCCAGCATTTT.

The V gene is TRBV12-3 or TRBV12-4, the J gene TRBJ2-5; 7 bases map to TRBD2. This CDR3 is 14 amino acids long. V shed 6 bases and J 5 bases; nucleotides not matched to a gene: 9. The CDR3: CASRLTGGGETQYF. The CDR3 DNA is TGTGCCAGCAGACTCACGGGGGGTGGGGAGACCCAGTACTTC.

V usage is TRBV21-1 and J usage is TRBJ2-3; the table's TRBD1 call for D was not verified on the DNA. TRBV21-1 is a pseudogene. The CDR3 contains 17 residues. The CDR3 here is CASSPEYRGRCTDTQYF. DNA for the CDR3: TGTGCCAGCAGCCCAGAATACAGGGGGCGTTGCACAGATACGCAGTATTTT.

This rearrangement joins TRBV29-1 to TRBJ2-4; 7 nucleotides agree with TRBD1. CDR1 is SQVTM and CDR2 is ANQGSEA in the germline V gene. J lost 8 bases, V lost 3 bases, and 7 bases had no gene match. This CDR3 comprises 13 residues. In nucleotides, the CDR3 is TGCAGCGTTGAGACAGGGATTGGGGACATTCAGTACTTC. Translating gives CSVETGIGDIQYF.

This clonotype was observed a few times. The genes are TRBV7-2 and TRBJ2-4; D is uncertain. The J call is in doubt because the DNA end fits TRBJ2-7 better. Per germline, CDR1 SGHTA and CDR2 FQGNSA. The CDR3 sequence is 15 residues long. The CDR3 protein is CASSLEPISFHEQYF. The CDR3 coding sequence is TGTGCCAGCAGCTTAGAACCTATATCCTTCCACGAGCAGTACTTC.

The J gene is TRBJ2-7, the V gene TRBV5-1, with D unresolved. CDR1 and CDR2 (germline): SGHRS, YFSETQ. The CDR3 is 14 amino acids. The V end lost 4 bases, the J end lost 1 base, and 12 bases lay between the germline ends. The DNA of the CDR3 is TGCGCCAGCAGCATCAATCGAGGTTCCTACGAGCAGTACTTC. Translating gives CASSINRGSYEQYF.

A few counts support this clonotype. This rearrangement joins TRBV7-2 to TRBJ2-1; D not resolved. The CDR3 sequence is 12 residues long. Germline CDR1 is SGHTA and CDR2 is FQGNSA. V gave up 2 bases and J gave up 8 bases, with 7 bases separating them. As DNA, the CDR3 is TGTGCCAGCAGCTTATATACGGATGAGCAGTTCTTC. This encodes CASSLYTDEQFF. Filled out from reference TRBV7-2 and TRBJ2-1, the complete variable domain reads GAGVSQSPSNKVTEKGKDVELRCDPISGHTALYWYRQSLGQGLEFLIYFQGNSAPDKSGLPSDRFSAERTGGSVSTLTIQRTQQEDSAVYLCASSLYTDEQFFGPGTRLTVL.

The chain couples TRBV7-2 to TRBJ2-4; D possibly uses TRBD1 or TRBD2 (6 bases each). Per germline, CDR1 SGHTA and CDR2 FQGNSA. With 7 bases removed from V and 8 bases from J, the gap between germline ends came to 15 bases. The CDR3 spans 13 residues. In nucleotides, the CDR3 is TGTGCCAGCAACCTTGGGGGGCAGGACATTCAGTACTTC. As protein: CASNLGGQDIQYF.

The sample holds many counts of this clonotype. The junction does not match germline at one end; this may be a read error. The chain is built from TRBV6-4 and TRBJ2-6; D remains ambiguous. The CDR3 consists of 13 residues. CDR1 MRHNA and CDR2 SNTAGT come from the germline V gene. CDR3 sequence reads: CASRDSGANVLTF. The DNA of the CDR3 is TGTGCCAGCAGGGACTCTGGGGCCAACGTCCTGACTTTC.

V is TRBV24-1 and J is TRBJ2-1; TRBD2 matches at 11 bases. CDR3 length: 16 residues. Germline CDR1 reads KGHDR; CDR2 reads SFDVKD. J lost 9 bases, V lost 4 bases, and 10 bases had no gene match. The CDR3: CATSDRLAGPIREQFF. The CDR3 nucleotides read TGTGCCACCAGTGACAGACTAGCGGGGCCCATCCGTGAGCAGTTCTTC.

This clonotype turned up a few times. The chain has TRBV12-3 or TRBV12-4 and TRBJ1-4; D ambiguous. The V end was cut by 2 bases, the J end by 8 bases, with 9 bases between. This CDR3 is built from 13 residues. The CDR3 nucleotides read TGTGCCAGCAGTTTACTTAGGCGGGAAAAACTGTTTTTT. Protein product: CASSLLRREKLFF.

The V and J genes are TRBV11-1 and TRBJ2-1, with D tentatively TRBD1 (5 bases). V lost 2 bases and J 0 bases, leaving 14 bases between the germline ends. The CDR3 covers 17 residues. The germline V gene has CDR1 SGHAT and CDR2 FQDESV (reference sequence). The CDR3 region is CASSLQGFPSSYNEQFF. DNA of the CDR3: TGTGCCAGCAGCTTACAGGGTTTCCCTAGCTCCTACAATGAGCAGTTCTTC.

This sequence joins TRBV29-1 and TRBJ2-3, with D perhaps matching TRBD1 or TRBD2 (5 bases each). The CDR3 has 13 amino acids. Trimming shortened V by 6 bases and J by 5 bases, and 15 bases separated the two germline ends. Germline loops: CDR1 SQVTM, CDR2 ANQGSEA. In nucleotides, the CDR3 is TGCAGCGTCAAAGGGGCAGGAGGAGATACGCAGTATTTT. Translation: CSVKGAGGDTQYF.

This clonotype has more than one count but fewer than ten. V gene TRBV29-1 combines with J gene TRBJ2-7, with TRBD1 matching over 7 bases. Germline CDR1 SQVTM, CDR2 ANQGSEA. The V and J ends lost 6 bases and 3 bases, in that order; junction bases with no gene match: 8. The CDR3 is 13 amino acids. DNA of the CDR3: TGCAGCGTCGCCGGGACAGCCCGCTACGAGCAGTACTTC. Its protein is CSVAGTARYEQYF.

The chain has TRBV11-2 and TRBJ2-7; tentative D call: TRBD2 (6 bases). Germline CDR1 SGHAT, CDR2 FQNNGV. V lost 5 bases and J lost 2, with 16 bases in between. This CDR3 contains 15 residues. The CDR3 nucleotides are TGTGCCAGCAGCCTTCTCGGCGGGACCACCTACGAGCAGTACTTC. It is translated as CASSLLGGTTYEQYF.

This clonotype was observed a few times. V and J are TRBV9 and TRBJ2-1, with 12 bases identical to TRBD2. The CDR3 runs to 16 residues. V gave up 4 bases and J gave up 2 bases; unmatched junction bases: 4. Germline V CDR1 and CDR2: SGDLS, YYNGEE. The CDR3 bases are TGTGCCAGCAGCCAAGGACTAGCGGGGACCTACAATGAGCAGTTCTTC. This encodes CASSQGLAGTYNEQFF.

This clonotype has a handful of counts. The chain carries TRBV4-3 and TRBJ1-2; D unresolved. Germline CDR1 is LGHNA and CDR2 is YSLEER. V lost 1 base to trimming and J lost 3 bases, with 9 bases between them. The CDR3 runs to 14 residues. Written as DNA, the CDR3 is TGCGCCAGCAGCCAAGGGATGCAGGACTATGGCTACACCTTC. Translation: CASSQGMQDYGYTF.

The CDR3 region is CSVVEPQETQYF. In DNA, the CDR3 is TGCAGCGTTGTAGAGCCCCAAGAGACCCAGTACTTC. This chain uses TRBV29-1 with TRBJ2-5; D remains ambiguous. From germline, CDR1 is SQVTM and CDR2 ANQGSEA. The V and J ends lost 4 bases and 1 base respectively, with 7 bases between them. The CDR3 totals 12 residues. The full variable domain, rest sourced from reference TRBV29-1 and TRBJ2-5, is SAVISQKPSRDICQRGTSLTIQCQVDSQVTMMFWYRQQPGQSLTLIATANQGSEATYESGFVIDKFPISRPNLTFSTLTVSNMSPEDSSIYLCSVVEPQETQYFGPGTRLLVL.

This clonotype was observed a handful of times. The CDR3 nucleotides are TGCAGCGCTGAGACTGAATCCTACGAGCAGTACTTC. Translated: CSAETESYEQYF. The J gene is TRBJ2-7, the V gene TRBV29-1; no firm D call. This CDR3 has 12 residues. Germline V gives CDR1 SQVTM, CDR2 ANQGSEA. The V end was cut by 7 bases, the J end by 1 base, with 11 bases between.

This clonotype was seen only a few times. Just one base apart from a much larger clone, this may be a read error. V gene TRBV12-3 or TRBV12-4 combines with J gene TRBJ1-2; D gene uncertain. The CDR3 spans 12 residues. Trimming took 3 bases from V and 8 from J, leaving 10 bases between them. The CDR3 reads CASSFSENGYTF. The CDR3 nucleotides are TGTGCCAGCAGTTTTTCCGAGAACGGCTACACCTTC.

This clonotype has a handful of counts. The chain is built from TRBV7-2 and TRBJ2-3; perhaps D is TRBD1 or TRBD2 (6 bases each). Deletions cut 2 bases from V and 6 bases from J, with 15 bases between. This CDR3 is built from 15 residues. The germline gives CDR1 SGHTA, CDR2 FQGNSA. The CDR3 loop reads CASSLRDSGADTQYF. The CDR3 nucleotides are TGTGCCAGCAGCTTAAGGGACTCAGGGGCGGATACGCAGTATTTT.

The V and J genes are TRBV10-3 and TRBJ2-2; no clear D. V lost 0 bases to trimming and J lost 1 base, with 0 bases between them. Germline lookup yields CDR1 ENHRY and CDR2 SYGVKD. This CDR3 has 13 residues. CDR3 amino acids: CAISESNTGELFF. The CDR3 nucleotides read TGTGCCATCAGTGAGTCGAACACCGGGGAGCTGTTTTTT.

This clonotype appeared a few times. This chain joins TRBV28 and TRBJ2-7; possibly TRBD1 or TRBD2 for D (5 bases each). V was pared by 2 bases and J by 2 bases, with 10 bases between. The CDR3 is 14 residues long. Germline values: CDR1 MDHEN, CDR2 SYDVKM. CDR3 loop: CASSLGTWAYEQYF. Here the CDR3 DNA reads TGTGCCAGCAGTTTAGGGACGTGGGCCTACGAGCAGTACTTC.